The source of this TCR beta chain is a study of T cell repertoires in cytomegalovirus infection. About the research overall: Epitope selection comprised recently identified HLA-C-restricted CMV epitopes and well-studied HLA-B-restricted CMV epitopes. Public TCR beta signatures were indicative of both CMV infection and a matching HLA type. Study-wide points: Clonotype analysis showed dominance of the ex vivo response by HLA-C-restricted CMV-specific TCR beta clonotypes. Carriers of CMV plus the relevant HLA were identified by cumulative public TCR beta family frequency.

Germline CDR1 and CDR2: MNHNS and SASEGT. Trimming took 5 bases from V and 4 from J; bases not matched to a gene: 10. The CDR3 is made up of 16 amino acids. TCRdb redid the calling of the reads with MiXCR, one entry per CDR3 protein. The sample consists of approximately 770,000 distinct CDR3 sequences, 25% to 35% of them appearing once. To note about this clonotype: Its target is not known.

This clonotype was obtained from a human donor in good health (CMV status not recorded). Some clones in this sample may be carry-over from other donors' samples. The V and J genes are TRBV6-1 and TRBJ2-2; TRBD2 matches 7 bases. The specimen comprised cultured CD8+ T cells from PBMCs, sampled from culture after CMV antigen stimulation. For the CDR3, the DNA is TGTGCCAGCAGTTACCGGACTAGACTACCCACCGGGGAGCTGTTTTTT. This translates into CASSYRTRLPTGELFF.